This TCR beta chain was documented in a study of blood T cell repertoires in COVID-19 (dated by TCRdb to the early 2020s). Concerning the study at large: Samples covering the acute and convalescent phases of COVID-19 were provided by collaborators in the United States, Italy and Spain. Subjects who had been exposed to COVID-19, were actively infected with it, or had recovered from it provided the deeply sampled blood TCRbeta repertoires that made up the dataset. The sample metadata nearly always contained a de-identified subject ID, COVID-19 status, age in years and sex. The repertoires were released in a freely available public database intended as a resource for research on the immune response to SARS-CoV-2. The material from the prospective study consisted of cDNA or gDNA derived from T cells, B-cell-depleted T cells, or PBMCs. Where HLA class I and class II types were available, the types were taken from metadata supplied by the sample provider, not from assay-based typing. Samples came from the ongoing ImmuneRACE study (first 160 participants) plus 1,254 subjects from 6 global collaborators.

In the prospective study, participants were about 18 to 95 years old, resided in fewer than 25 geographic areas of the United States, and were enrolled through a virtual design. In the prospective study, participants were assigned to cohorts based on the clinical history participants reported in a screening survey and a study questionnaire. In the prospective study, whole blood, serum and a nasopharyngeal or oropharyngeal swab were collected from each participant by mobile phlebotomists. Over a roughly 2-month period, participants in the prospective study had the option of providing additional blood draws and questionnaires. Before DNA extraction, blood samples from the prospective study were shipped at room temperature or frozen. Here is what the overall study found, with its caveats: The quantity of clinical and demographic metadata differed by source and by participant and was supplied without curation.

TCRbeta CDR3 regions were amplified from genomic DNA using the immunoSEQ Assay, a bias-controlled multiplex PCR. Processing in the source paper ran as follows. Nucleated cell counts per sample were estimated from amplification of reference gene primers within the assay. To quantify the absolute abundance of each unique TCRbeta CDR3 rearrangement, sequence reads were collapsed and filtered. For each sample, productive Simpson clonality was calculated as the square root of Simpson's diversity index across productive rearrangements. TCRdb provides this immuneACCESS table in a form limited to in-frame rearrangements. Some clones are lacking; in checked studies, under half of them reflect an unresolved V gene, and why the rest are absent is not known. The V and J calls and clone size were taken over from that table, and D and trimming were inferred from the DNA. This sample lists 130,000 or so clones; roughly 81% were detected once. The ten most abundant clones make up approximately 3.6% of the sample.

For this chain, trimming is 6 bases at the V end and 1 base at the J end, and the number of junction bases without a gene match is 3. As encoded in the germline V gene, CDR1 is SGHTA while CDR2 is FQGNSA. The CDR3 starts with the cysteine, ends with the phenylalanine, and has 15 residues. Only CDR3 DNA is held: 45 bases, read in frame from base 1. To note about this clone: It has no known antigen specificity. No qualities accompany the bases; no much larger clone lies one base away.

The receptor was isolated from a woman in her forties or fifties with acute COVID-19. The sequencing sample was made of PBMCs or T cells enriched from blood (not recorded which). This receptor chain uses TRBV7-2 and TRBJ2-5, with 12 bases matching TRBD1. The CDR3 amino acid sequence is: CASRRGQGAQETQYF. The DNA is as follows: TGTGCCAGCAGGAGGGGACAGGGGGCCCAAGAGACCCAGTACTTC. The reference TRBV7-2 and TRBJ2-5 proteins fill in what lies around the CDR3, so the full variable domain reads GAGVSQSPSNKVTEKGKDVELRCDPISGHTALYWYRQSLGQGLEFLIYFQGNSAPDKSGLPSDRFSAERTGGSVSTLTIQRTQQEDSAVYLCASRRGQGAQETQYFGPGTRLLVL.